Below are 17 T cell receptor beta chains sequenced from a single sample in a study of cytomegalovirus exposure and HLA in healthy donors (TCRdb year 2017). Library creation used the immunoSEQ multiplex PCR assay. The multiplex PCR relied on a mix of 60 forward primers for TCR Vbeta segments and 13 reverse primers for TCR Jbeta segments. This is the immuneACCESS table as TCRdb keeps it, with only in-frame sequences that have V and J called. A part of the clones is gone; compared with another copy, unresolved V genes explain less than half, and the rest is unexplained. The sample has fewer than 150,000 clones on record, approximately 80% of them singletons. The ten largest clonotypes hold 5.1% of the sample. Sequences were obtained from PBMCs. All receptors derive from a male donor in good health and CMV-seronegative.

The CDR3: CASSRRDRDTQYF. For the CDR3, the DNA is TGTGCCAGCAGTCGCCGGGACAGAGATACGCAGTATTTT. J is TRBJ2-3 and V is TRBV6-5; 7 bases map to TRBD1. This CDR3 contains 13 residues. The germline gives CDR1 MNHEY, CDR2 SVGAGI. With 5 bases clipped from V and 5 bases from J, the junction kept 4 bases outside the gene matches.

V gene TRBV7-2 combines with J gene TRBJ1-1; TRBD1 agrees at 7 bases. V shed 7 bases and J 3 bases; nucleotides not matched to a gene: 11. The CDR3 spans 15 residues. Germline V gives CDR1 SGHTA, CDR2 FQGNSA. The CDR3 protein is CASTLTGTAHTEAFF. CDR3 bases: TGTGCCAGCACCCTAACCGGGACAGCCCACACTGAAGCTTTCTTT.

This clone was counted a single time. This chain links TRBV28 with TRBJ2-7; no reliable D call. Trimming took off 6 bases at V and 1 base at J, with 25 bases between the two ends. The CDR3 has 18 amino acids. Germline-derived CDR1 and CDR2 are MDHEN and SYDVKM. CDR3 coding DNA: TGTGCCAGCAGCCCCCCCGGCCTCGGGTCAGCCCCTTCCTACGAGCAGTACTTC. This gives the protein CASSPPGLGSAPSYEQYF. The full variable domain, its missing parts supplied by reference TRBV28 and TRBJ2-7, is DVKVTQSSRYLVKRTGEKVFLECVQDMDHENMFWYRQDPGLGLRLIYFSYDVKMKEKGDIPEGYSVSREKKERFSLILESASTNQTSMYLCASSPPGLGSAPSYEQYFGPGTRLTVT.

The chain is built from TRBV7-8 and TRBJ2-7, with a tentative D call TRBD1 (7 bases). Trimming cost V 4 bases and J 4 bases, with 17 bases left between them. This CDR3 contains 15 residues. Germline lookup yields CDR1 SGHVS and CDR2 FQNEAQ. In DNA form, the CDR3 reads TGTGCCAGCAGCTCCAATGACAGGGAGGCTTACGAGCAGTACTTC. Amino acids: CASSSNDREAYEQYF.

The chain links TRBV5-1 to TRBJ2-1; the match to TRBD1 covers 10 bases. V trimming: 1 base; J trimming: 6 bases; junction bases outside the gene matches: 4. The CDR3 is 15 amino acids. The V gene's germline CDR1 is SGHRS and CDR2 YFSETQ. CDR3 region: CASSLSRTGGNEQFF. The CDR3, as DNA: TGCGCCAGCAGCTTGAGTCGGACAGGGGGCAATGAGCAGTTCTTC.

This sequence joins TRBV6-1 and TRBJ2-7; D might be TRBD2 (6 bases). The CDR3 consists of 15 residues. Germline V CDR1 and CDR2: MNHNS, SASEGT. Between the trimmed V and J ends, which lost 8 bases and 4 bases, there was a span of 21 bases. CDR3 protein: CASRRGGAGSYEQYF. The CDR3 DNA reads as TGTGCCAGCCGACGAGGCGGGGCAGGGTCATACGAGCAGTACTTC.

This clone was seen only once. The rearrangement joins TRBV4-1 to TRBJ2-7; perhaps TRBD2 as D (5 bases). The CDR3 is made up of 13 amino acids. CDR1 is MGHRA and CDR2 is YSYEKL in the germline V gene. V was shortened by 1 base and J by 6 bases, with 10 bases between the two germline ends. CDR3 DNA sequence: TGCGCCAGCAGCCAAGTGGGAGAAGCCGAGCAGTACTTC. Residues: CASSQVGEAEQYF.

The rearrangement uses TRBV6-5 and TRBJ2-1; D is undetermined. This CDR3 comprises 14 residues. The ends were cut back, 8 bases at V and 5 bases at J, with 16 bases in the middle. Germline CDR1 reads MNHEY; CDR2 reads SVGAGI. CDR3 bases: TGTGCCAGCGCATCTAGTAGGAGAAACAATGAGCAGTTCTTC. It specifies CASASSRRNNEQFF.

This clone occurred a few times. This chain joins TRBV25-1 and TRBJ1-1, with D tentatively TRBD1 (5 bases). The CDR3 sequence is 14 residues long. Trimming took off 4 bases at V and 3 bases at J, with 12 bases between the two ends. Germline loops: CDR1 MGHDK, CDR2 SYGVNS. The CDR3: CASSATGVDTEAFF. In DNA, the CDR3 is TGTGCCAGCAGTGCAACGGGGGTTGACACTGAAGCTTTCTTT.

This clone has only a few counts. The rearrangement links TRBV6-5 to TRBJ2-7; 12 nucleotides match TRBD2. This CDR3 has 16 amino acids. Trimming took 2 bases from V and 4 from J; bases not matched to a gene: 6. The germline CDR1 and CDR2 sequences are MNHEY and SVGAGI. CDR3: CASSYARLAGEYEQYF. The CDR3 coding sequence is TGTGCCAGCAGTTACGCGAGACTAGCGGGGGAGTACGAGCAGTACTTC.

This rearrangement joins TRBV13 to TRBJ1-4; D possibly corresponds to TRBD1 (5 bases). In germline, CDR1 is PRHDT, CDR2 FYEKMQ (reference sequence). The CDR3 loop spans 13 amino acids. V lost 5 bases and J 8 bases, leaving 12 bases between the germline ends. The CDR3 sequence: CASSRQPFEKLFF. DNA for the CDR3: TGTGCCAGCAGCCGACAGCCGTTCGAAAAACTGTTTTTT.

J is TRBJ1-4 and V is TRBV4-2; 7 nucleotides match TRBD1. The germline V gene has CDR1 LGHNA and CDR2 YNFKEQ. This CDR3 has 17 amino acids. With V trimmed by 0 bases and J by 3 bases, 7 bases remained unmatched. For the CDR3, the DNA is TGTGCCAGCAGCCAAGAAATAAACAGGGGCTCTAATGAAAAACTGTTTTTT. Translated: CASSQEINRGSNEKLFF.

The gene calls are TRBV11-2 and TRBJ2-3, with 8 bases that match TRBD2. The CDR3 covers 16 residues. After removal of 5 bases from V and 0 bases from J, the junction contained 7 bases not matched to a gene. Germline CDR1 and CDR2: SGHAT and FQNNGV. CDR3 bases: TGTGCCAGCAGCCCCGGACTAGCTCCTAGCACAGATACGCAGTATTTT. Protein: CASSPGLAPSTDTQYF. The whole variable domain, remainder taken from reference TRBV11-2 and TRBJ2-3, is EAGVAQSPRYKIIEKRQSVAFWCNPISGHATLYWYQQILGQGPKLLIQFQNNGVVDDSQLPKDRFSAERLKGVDSTLKIQPAKLEDSAVYLCASSPGLAPSTDTQYFGPGTRLTVL.

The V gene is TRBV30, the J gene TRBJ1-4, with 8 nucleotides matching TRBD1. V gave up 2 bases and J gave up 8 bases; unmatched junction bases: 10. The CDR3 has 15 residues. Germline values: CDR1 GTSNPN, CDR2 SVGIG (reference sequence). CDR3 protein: CAWSTLDRVREKLFF. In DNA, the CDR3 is TGTGCCTGGAGTACCTTGGACAGGGTGAGGGAAAAACTGTTTTTT.

The CDR3 is CASNPGSGNTIYF. CDR3 DNA sequence: TGTGCCAGCAATCCAGGATCGGGAAACACCATATATTTT. The V and J genes are TRBV2 and TRBJ1-3; D not certain. V dropped 7 bases and J dropped 4 bases, with 11 bases sitting between them. Germline CDR1 SNHLY, CDR2 FYNNEI. This CDR3 is 13 amino acids long.

Written as DNA, the CDR3 is TGTGCCAGCAGCCCCGGGACTACTGGTAGCTACACCTTC. Translating gives CASSPGTTGSYTF. This chain uses TRBV7-9 with TRBJ1-2; D possibly corresponds to TRBD1 (5 bases). The CDR3 is 13 amino acids. Trimming stripped 5 bases from V and 9 bases from J, with 16 bases between. From germline, CDR1 is SEHNR and CDR2 FQNEAQ (reference sequence).

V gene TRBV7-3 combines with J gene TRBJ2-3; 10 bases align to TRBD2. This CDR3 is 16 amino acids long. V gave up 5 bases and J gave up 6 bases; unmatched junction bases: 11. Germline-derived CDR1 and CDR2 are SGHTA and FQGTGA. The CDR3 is CASSPRGAGGPDTQYF. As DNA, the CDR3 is TGTGCCAGCAGCCCCCGCGGAGCGGGGGGGCCCGATACGCAGTATTTT.